The 26 T cell receptor beta chains below all came from one sample that was sequenced in a study of T cells in Graves' hyperthyroidism and ophthalmopathy. Researchers amplified the TCR beta CDR3 regions from RNA transcripts. Primed by the HTBI set, a first-round RT-PCR was run on the TCR CDR3. TCRdb reprocessed the multiplex PCR reads with MiXCR, giving one entry per CDR3 protein. The table lists hundreds of thousands of distinct CDR3 sequences, approximately 25% of them singletons. Sequencing was done on a sample of blood. The receptors were sampled from a woman aged 30 to 39 with Graves' ophthalmopathy.

In its sample, this clonotype was seen many times. The chain is built from TRBV10-3 and TRBJ2-2; 7 nucleotides line up with TRBD1. CDR3 length: 12 residues. The germline gives CDR1 ENHRY, CDR2 SYGVKD. The J segment lost 7 bases and the V segment lost 9 bases, leaving 5 bases of the junction unmatched. CDR3: CAIDRANGELFF. The CDR3 DNA sequence: TGTGCCATAGACAGGGCAAACGGGGAGCTGTTTTTT.

The gene calls are TRBV3-1 and TRBJ2-5, with TRBD1 identical over 9 bases. Trimming at V came to 2 bases and at J to 5 bases, leaving 9 bases not matched to a gene. Germline CDR1 is LGHDT and CDR2 is YNNKEL (reference sequence). The CDR3 has 16 amino acids. The CDR3 DNA follows: TGTGCCAGCAGCCAATGGTTAACAGGGGGCCGGGAGACCCAGTACTTC. This codes for CASSQWLTGGRETQYF.

This clonotype came up many times. The CDR3 protein is CASSQWGQETQYF. CDR3 nucleotide sequence: TGTGCCAGCAGCCAATGGGGTCAAGAGACCCAGTACTTC. The V and J genes are TRBV7-9 and TRBJ2-5; D gene ambiguous. This CDR3 contains 13 residues. The germline gives CDR1 SEHNR, CDR2 FQNEAQ (reference sequence). Trimming took off 5 bases at V and 2 bases at J, with 9 bases between the two ends.

As concerns this clonotype: This may come from a read error, since a much larger clone is one base off. The V call is TRBV5-1, the J call TRBJ2-7; 7 bases align to TRBD1. The J segment lost 2 bases and the V segment lost 3 bases, leaving 5 bases of the junction unmatched. The CDR3 is 14 amino acids. Germline-derived CDR1 and CDR2 are SGHRS and YFSETQ. CDR3 coding DNA: TGCGCCAGCAGCTCTGGACAGGATACCTACGAGCAGTACTTC. Residues: CASSSGQDTYEQYF.

This clonotype has a handful of counts. The chain couples TRBV5-1 to TRBJ2-7, with 8 bases fitting TRBD1. After removal of 0 bases from V and 5 bases from J, the junction contained 4 bases not matched to a gene. Germline V lookup: CDR1 SGHRS, CDR2 YFSETQ. The CDR3 is 14 amino acids. CDR3 protein: CASSLARGRDEQYF. The CDR3 region has the DNA TGCGCCAGCAGCTTGGCCAGGGGGCGTGACGAGCAGTACTTC.

This clonotype was counted many times. A junction end diverges from the germline sequence, so it may reflect a read error. The rearrangement joins TRBV5-1 to TRBJ2-7, with 11 bases lining up with TRBD1. The CDR3 totals 14 residues. CDR1 and CDR2 (germline): SGHRS, YFSETQ. The CDR3 reads CASSFGTGGYEQYF. CDR3 bases: TGTGCCAGCAGTTTTGGGACAGGGGGGTACGAGCAGTACTTC.

Ten or more counts support this clonotype. This chain links TRBV7-6 with TRBJ2-2; D perhaps matches TRBD2 (6 bases). Germline-derived CDR1 and CDR2 are SGHVS and FNYEAQ. Trimming stripped 4 bases from V and 6 bases from J, with 9 bases between. This CDR3 spans 13 amino acids. CDR3 in amino acids: CASSSRDSGELFF. CDR3 sequence (DNA): TGTGCCAGCAGCTCTCGGGACTCCGGGGAGCTGTTTTTT.

This chain joins TRBV3-1 and TRBJ1-1; a possible D gene is TRBD1 (5 bases). The CDR3 runs to 16 residues. V lost 2 bases to trimming and J lost 2 bases, with 15 bases between them. Germline CDR1 LGHDT, CDR2 YNNKEL (reference sequence). The CDR3 coding sequence is TGTGCCAGCAGCCAACCTCCGGGGGAGGGAAACACTGAAGCTTTCTTT. Protein product: CASSQPPGEGNTEAFF.

Regarding this clonotype: A much larger clone differs by one base, so this may be a read error. This CDR3 fails to terminate in the conserved phenylalanine or tryptophan, so it likely reflects a read error. The chain recombines TRBV25-1 with TRBJ1-2; D gene unclear. Between the trimmed V and J ends, which lost 7 bases and 3 bases, there was a span of 9 bases. The germline V gene has CDR1 MGHDK and CDR2 SYGVNS. The CDR3 totals 12 residues. The CDR3 protein is CASMEGHYGYTL. CDR3 in DNA: TGTGCCAGCATGGAGGGCCACTATGGCTACACCTTG.

This clonotype was seen many times. The chain uses TRBV9 and TRBJ2-2; tentatively, D is TRBD1 (6 bases). The CDR3 contains 14 residues. The V and J ends lost 4 bases and 5 bases respectively, with 12 bases between them. Germline assignment: CDR1 SGDLS and CDR2 YYNGEE. As DNA, the CDR3 is TGTGCCAGCAGCTCCCTTGGACAGACCGGGGAGCTGTTTTTT. This sequence encodes CASSSLGQTGELFF.

The chain joins TRBV13 to TRBJ1-1; a weak D match, TRBD1 (6 bases). The CDR3 sequence is 19 residues long. Trimming cost V 1 base and J 1 base, with 22 bases left between them. Germline assignment: CDR1 PRHDT and CDR2 FYEKMQ (reference sequence). In nucleotides, the CDR3 is TGTGCCAGCAGCTTAGAAGGCTTAGCCCCGGGACACAAGAACACTGAAGCTTTCTTT. This encodes CASSLEGLAPGHKNTEAFF.

This clonotype has at least ten counts. V gene TRBV20-1 combines with J gene TRBJ2-5; D gene uncertain. The V gene lost 3 bases and the J gene lost 2 bases, with 10 bases spanning the gap. The CDR3 is 13 amino acids. Per the germline V gene, CDR1 is DFQATT and CDR2 is SNEGSKA (reference sequence). The CDR3 reads CSARDGPQETQYF. The CDR3 DNA reads as TGCAGTGCTAGGGATGGTCCGCAAGAGACCCAGTACTTC.

This clonotype was counted between two and nine times. The chain recombines TRBV12-3 or TRBV12-4 with TRBJ1-1; D remains unclear. Trimming removed 7 bases at V and 1 base at J, with 16 bases between. The CDR3 sequence is 15 residues long. CDR3 sequence reads: CASTPLGQANTEAFF. The CDR3 nucleotides read TGTGCCAGCACCCCCCTCGGGCAGGCGAACACTGAAGCTTTCTTT.

The chain uses TRBV3-1 and TRBJ1-2, with D uncertain. The CDR3 extends over 14 amino acids. Germline lookup yields CDR1 LGHDT and CDR2 YNNKEL (reference sequence). V dropped 4 bases and J dropped 2 bases, with 11 bases sitting between them. In nucleotides, the CDR3 is TGTGCCAGCAGCCCGGGTGACTTCAACTATGGCTACACCTTC. It specifies CASSPGDFNYGYTF. Filled out from reference TRBV3-1 and TRBJ1-2, the complete variable domain reads DTAVSQTPKYLVTQMGNDKSIKCEQNLGHDTMYWYKQDSKKFLKIMFSYNNKELIINETVPNRFSPKSPDKAHLNLHINSLELGDSAVYFCASSPGDFNYGYTFGSGTRLTVV.

This clonotype was observed many times. The chain couples TRBV3-1 to TRBJ2-5; TRBD1 agrees at 9 bases. Germline CDR1 is LGHDT and CDR2 is YNNKEL (reference sequence). CDR3 length equals 15 residues. Trimming cost V 3 bases and J 5 bases; bases outside gene matches: 7. Written as DNA, the CDR3 is TGTGCCAGCAGCCAGGTTACAGGGGGCGAGGAGACCCAGTACTTC. Translating gives CASSQVTGGEETQYF.

In this sample, this clonotype turned up many times. The chain is built from TRBV6-5 and TRBJ1-1; D gene ambiguous. This CDR3 is built from 15 residues. The V and J ends lost 2 bases and 4 bases respectively, with 14 bases between them. Germline V gene data show CDR1 as MNHEY and CDR2 as SVGAGI. The CDR3 nucleotides read TGTGCCAGCAGTTACGGACGTTCGGGGATCACTGAAGCTTTCTTT. The encoded protein is CASSYGRSGITEAFF.

The chain joins TRBV6-1 to TRBJ1-2; a possible D gene is TRBD1 (5 bases). CDR1 is MNHNS and CDR2 is SASEGT in the germline V gene. The CDR3 totals 15 residues. V was cut by 1 base and J by 2 bases, with 11 bases left in between. The CDR3 coding sequence is TGTGCCAGCAGTGAAGGGAGGGGAAGAAACTATGGCTACACCTTC. It yields the protein CASSEGRGRNYGYTF.

V gene TRBV29-1 combines with J gene TRBJ2-4; D remains unclear. Germline V CDR1 and CDR2: SQVTM, ANQGSEA. V lost 0 bases, J lost 0 bases, and 9 bases lay in between. The CDR3 extends over 15 amino acids. CDR3 residues: CSVEDGHRAKNIQYF. CDR3 coding DNA: TGCAGCGTTGAAGATGGCCACAGAGCCAAAAACATTCAGTACTTC.

This clonotype was observed many times. The chain combines TRBV6-1 with TRBJ1-2; D uncertain. Germline CDR1 is MNHNS and CDR2 is SASEGT. The CDR3 is made up of 15 amino acids. The V and J ends lost 1 base and 4 bases respectively, with 13 bases between them. CDR3 region: CASSEGEAGSYGYTF. CDR3 in DNA: TGTGCCAGCAGTGAAGGGGAGGCCGGGAGCTATGGCTACACCTTC.

This clonotype was picked up many times. The chain links TRBV5-1 to TRBJ2-7, with a possible D match to TRBD1 (5 bases). V was cut by 6 bases and J by 2 bases, with 12 bases left in between. Germline CDR1 is SGHRS and CDR2 is YFSETQ. The CDR3 is 13 residues long. The CDR3 loop reads CASKLTEAYEQYF. Here the CDR3 DNA reads TGCGCCAGCAAACTGACAGAAGCCTACGAGCAGTACTTC. Looking up the rest from reference TRBV5-1 and TRBJ2-7 gives the full variable domain: KAGVTQTPRYLIKTRGQQVTLSCSPISGHRSVSWYQQTPGQGLQFLFEYFSETQRNKGNFPGRFSGRQFSNSRSEMNVSTLELGDSALYLCASKLTEAYEQYFGPGTRLTVT.

This clonotype was found many times. The rearrangement joins TRBV28 to TRBJ1-2; D remains ambiguous. Trimming removed 4 bases from V and 4 bases from J, with 13 bases in between. The CDR3 totals 14 residues. The germline gives CDR1 MDHEN, CDR2 SYDVKM. The CDR3 spells CASSSHSASYGYTF. The CDR3 DNA follows: TGTGCCAGCAGTTCCCACAGTGCTTCCTATGGCTACACCTTC.

This clonotype was counted only a few times. This sequence joins TRBV15 and TRBJ2-7; 7 nucleotides line up with TRBD2. The CDR3 runs 14 residues. Germline V gives CDR1 LNHNV, CDR2 YYDKDF (reference sequence). Germline trimming cut 9 bases from V and 3 bases from J; bases unmatched to any gene: 11. The CDR3 sequence is CATGLGGNRYEQYF. Written as DNA, the CDR3 is TGTGCCACGGGTCTCGGGGGGAACCGCTACGAGCAGTACTTC.

This clonotype has ten or more counts. This chain links TRBV11-2 with TRBJ2-7; TRBD1 agrees at 7 bases. The V gene's germline CDR1 is SGHAT and CDR2 FQNNGV. Unmatched junction bases numbered 13, after V lost 1 base and J lost 7 bases. This CDR3 contains 16 residues. CDR3 in DNA: TGTGCCAGCAGCTTAGTTAAATGGGGGACAGTATCGGAGCAGTACTTC. Translated: CASSLVKWGTVSEQYF.

This clonotype was counted ten times or more. The chain uses TRBV11-2 and TRBJ2-7; 7 bases are shared with TRBD1. This CDR3 comprises 16 residues. Germline V gives CDR1 SGHAT, CDR2 FQNNGV. With 6 bases clipped from V and 2 bases from J, the junction kept 13 bases outside the gene matches. CDR3 residues: CASRPSRGQTTYEQYF. CDR3 bases: TGTGCCAGCAGACCAAGTCGGGGACAGACTACCTACGAGCAGTACTTC.

The genes are TRBV29-1 and TRBJ1-1; no clear D gene. Germline V lookup: CDR1 SQVTM, CDR2 ANQGSEA. The CDR3 consists of 9 residues. V was shortened by 8 bases and J by 3 bases, with 4 bases between the two germline ends. CDR3 in DNA: TGCAGCACCGACACTGAAGCTTTCTTT. Encoded protein: CSTDTEAFF.

This clonotype has just one count. This chain joins TRBV20-1 and TRBJ2-5, with a possible D match to TRBD1 (6 bases). Trimming shortened V by 0 bases and J by 5 bases, and 16 bases separated the two germline ends. The germline V gene encodes CDR1 DFQATT and CDR2 SNEGSKA (reference sequence). This CDR3 is 15 amino acids long. In DNA form, the CDR3 reads TGCAGTGCTAGAGAGCCCGTGGGGGCGGGCGAGACCCAGTACTTC. Amino acids: CSAREPVGAGETQYF.